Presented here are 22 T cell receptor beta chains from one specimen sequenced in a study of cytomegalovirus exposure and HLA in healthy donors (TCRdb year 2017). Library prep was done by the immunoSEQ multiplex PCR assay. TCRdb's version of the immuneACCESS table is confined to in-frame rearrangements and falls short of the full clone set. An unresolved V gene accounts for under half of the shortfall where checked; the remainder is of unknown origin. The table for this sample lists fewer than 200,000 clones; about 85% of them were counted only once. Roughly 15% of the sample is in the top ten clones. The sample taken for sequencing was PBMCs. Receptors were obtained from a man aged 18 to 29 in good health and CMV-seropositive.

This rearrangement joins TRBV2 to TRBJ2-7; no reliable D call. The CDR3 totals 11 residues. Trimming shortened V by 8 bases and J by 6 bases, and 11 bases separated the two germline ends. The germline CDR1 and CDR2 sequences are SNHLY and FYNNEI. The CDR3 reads CASGLPSEQYF. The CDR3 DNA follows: TGTGCCAGCGGTCTCCCTAGCGAGCAGTACTTC.

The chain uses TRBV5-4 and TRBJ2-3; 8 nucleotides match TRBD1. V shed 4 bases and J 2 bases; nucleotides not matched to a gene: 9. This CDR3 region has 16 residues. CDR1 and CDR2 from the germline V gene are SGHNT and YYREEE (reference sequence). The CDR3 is CASSRQWTGTTDTQYF. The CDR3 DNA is TGTGCCAGCAGCCGCCAATGGACAGGGACCACAGATACGCAGTATTTT. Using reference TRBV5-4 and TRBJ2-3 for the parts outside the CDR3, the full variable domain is ETGVTQSPTHLIKTRGQQVTLRCSSQSGHNTVSWYQQALGQGPQFIFQYYREEENGRGNFPPRFSGLQFPNYSSELNVNALELDDSALYLCASSRQWTGTTDTQYFGPGTRLTVL.

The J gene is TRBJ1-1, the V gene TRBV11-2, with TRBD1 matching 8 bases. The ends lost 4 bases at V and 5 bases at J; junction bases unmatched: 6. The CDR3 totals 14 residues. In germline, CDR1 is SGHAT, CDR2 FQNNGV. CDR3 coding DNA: TGTGCCAGCAGCTCCCAGGGGGCGGTTACTGAAGCTTTCTTT. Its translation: CASSSQGAVTEAFF.

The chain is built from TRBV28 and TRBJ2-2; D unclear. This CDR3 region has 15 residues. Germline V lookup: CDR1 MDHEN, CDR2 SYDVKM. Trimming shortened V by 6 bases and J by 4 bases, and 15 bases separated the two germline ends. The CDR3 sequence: CASRSRLPGTGELFF. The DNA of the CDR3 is TGTGCCAGCAGATCCCGACTCCCTGGCACCGGGGAGCTGTTTTTT.

The CDR3 region has the DNA TGTGCCAGCAGCCAAGTACAGGACCTAACCCGGGGGAACATTCAGTACTTC. Translation: CASSQVQDLTRGNIQYF. This chain links TRBV14 with TRBJ2-4; perhaps TRBD2 as D (6 bases). The CDR3 is 17 residues long. CDR1 and CDR2 from the germline V gene are SGHDN and FVKESK. Trimming removed 1 base from V and 7 bases from J, with 20 bases in between.

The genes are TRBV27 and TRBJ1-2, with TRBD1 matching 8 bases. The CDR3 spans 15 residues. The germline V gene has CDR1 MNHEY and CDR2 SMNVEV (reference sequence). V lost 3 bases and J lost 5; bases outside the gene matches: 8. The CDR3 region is CASSFGQGLFYGYTF. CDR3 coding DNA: TGTGCCAGCAGTTTCGGACAGGGCCTCTTTTATGGCTACACCTTC.

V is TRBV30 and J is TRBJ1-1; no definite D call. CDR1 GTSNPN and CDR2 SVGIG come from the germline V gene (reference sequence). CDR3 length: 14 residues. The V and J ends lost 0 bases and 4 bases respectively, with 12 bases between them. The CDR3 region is CAWSVKLGVTEAFF. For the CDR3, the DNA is TGTGCCTGGAGTGTGAAACTCGGGGTCACTGAAGCTTTCTTT.

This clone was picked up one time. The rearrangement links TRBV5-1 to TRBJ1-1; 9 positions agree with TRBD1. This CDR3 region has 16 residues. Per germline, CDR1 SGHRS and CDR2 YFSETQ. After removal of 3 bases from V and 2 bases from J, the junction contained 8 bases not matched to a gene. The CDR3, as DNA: TGCGCCAGCAGCTATCCCCCGGGACAGGGTAACACTGAAGCTTTCTTT. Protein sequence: CASSYPPGQGNTEAFF.

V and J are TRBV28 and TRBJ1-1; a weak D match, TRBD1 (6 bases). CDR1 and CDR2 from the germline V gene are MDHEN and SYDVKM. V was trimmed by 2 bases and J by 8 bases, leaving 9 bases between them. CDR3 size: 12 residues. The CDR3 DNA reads TGTGCCAGCAGTTTACCCGGACAGGAAGCTTTCTTT. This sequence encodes CASSLPGQEAFF.

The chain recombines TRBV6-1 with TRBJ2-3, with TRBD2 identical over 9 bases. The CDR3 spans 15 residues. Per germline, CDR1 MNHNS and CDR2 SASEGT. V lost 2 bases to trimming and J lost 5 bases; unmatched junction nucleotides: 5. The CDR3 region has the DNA TGTGCCAGCAGTGAACTTAGCGGGAGTGGAGATACGCAGTATTTT. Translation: CASSELSGSGDTQYF.

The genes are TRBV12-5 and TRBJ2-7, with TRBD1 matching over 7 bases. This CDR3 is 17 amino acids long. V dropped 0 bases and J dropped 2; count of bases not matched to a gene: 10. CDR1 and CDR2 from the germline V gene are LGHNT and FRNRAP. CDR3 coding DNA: TGTGCTAGTGGTTTGGTGCGAGGGTACAGGGGACCCTACGAGCAGTACTTC. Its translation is CASGLVRGYRGPYEQYF.

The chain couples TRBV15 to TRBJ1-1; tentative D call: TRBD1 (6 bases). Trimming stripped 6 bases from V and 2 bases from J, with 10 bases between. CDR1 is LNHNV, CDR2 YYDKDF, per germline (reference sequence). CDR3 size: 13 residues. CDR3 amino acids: CATSSDSNTEAFF. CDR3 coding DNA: TGTGCCACCAGTTCGGACAGTAACACTGAAGCTTTCTTT.

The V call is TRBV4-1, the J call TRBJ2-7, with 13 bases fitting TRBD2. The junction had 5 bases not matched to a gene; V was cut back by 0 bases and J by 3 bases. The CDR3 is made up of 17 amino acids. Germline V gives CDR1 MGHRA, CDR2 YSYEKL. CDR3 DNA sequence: TGCGCCAGCAGCCAAGAATCCGGGACTAGCGGGGTCTACGAGCAGTACTTC. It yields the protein CASSQESGTSGVYEQYF.

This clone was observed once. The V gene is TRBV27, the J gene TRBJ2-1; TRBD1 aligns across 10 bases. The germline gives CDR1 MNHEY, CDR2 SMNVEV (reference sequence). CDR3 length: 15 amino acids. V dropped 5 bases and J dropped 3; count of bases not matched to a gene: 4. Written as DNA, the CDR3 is TGTGCCAGCAGTCCCCGGGACAGGGGCTACAATGAGCAGTTCTTC. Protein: CASSPRDRGYNEQFF.

The CDR3 protein is CASSLFDRGANVLTF. The CDR3 DNA reads as TGTGCCAGCAGTTTATTCGACAGGGGGGCCAACGTCCTGACTTTC. The chain is built from TRBV27 and TRBJ2-6; D is perhaps TRBD1 (6 bases). The CDR3 extends over 15 amino acids. Looked up from germline, CDR1 is MNHEY and CDR2 is SMNVEV (reference sequence). The V gene lost 1 base and the J gene lost 4 bases, with 8 bases spanning the gap.

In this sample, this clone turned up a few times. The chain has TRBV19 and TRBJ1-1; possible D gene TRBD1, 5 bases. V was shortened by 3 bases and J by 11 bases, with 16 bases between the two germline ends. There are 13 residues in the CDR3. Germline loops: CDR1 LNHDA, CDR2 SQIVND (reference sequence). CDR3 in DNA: TGTGCCAGTAGTATTAACAATCGGGGGATGGCTTTCTTT. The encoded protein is CASSINNRGMAFF.

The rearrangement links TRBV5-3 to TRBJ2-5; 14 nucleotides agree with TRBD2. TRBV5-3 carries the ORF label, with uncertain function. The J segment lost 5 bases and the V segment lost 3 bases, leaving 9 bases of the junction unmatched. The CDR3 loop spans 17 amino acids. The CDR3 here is CARSSPTSGGAGETQYF. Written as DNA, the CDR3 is TGTGCCAGAAGCTCCCCGACTAGCGGGGGGGCAGGGGAGACCCAGTACTTC.

CDR3 residues: CASSSGLRGYEQYF. The CDR3 coding sequence is TGTGCCAGCAGCTCGGGACTACGAGGCTACGAGCAGTACTTC. The V call is TRBV7-8, the J call TRBJ2-7, with 7 positions matching TRBD2. Germline values: CDR1 SGHVS, CDR2 FQNEAQ. This CDR3 contains 14 residues. V was clipped by 4 bases and J by 3 bases; unmatched bases: 6.

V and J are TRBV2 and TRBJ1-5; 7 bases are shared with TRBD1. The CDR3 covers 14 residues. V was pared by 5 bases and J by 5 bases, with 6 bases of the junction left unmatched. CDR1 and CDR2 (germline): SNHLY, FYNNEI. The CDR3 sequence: CASSTTGPDQPQHF. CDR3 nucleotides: TGTGCCAGCAGTACGACAGGGCCTGATCAGCCCCAGCATTTT.

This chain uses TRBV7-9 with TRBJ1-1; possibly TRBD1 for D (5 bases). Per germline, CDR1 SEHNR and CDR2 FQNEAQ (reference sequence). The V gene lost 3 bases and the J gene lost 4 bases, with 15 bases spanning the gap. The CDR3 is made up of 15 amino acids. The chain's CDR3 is CASSFVKGRGTEAFF. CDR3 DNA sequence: TGTGCCAGCAGCTTCGTAAAGGGGCGCGGCACTGAAGCTTTCTTT.

In DNA form, the CDR3 reads TGTGCCAGCAGTCTGAGCTTTATCGGACAGATGAACACTGAAGCTTTCTTT. Translated: CASSLSFIGQMNTEAFF. This sequence joins TRBV28 and TRBJ1-1; a possible D gene is TRBD1 (6 bases). Germline CDR1 reads MDHEN; CDR2 reads SYDVKM. V gave up 5 bases and J gave up 0 bases, with 19 bases separating them. This CDR3 contains 17 residues.

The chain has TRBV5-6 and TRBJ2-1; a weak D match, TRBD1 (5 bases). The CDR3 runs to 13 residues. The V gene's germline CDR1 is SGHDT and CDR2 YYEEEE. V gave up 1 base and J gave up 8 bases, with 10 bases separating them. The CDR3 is CASSLRRADEQFF. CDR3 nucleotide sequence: TGTGCCAGCAGCTTGCGCAGGGCCGATGAGCAGTTCTTC.